This T cell receptor (beta chain) emerged from a study of technical replicates of blood from several donors. Profiled with immunoSEQ multiplex PCR; TCRdb holds only in-frame clones, not every one. The table includes around 80,000 clones, about 97% detected once. This sequence was found in a human donor in good health. Sequenced input: T cells isolated from PBMCs.

CDR3: CASSLTGGSARNTIYF. CDR3 DNA sequence: TGTGCCAGCAGTCTAACAGGGGGTAGCGCAAGGAACACCATATATTTT. The rearrangement links TRBV27 to TRBJ1-3; 8 bases fit TRBD1. V was pared by 5 bases and J by 7 bases, with 13 bases of the junction left unmatched. Germline CDR1 reads MNHEY; CDR2 reads SMNVEV (reference sequence). There are 16 residues in the CDR3.